The present T cell receptor beta chain was sequenced within a study of blood T cells in healthy people across ages. The CDR3 has 15 amino acids. CDR1 is DFQATT and CDR2 is SNEGSKA in the germline V gene (reference sequence). Trimming removed 5 bases from V and 11 bases from J; junction bases left unmatched: 19. Remarks on this clonotype: The antigen is not known. Since a much larger clone is just one base distant, this may be a read error.

Through a sample-barcoded 5' primer and a J-beta primer mix, a second PCR was run for about 6 to 11 cycles. Unique molecular identifiers of 12 random nucleotides labeled each cDNA. Each sample provided no less than 3 million CDR3-containing paired-end reads. TCRdb re-called the 5' RACE reads through MiXCR, storing one row per CDR3 protein. The repertoire holds about 1.6 million distinct CDR3 sequences, with about 35% as singletons. Study outcomes and limitations: The CMV status of each donor remained undetermined, and this could have confounded shifts in expanded clonotypes.

Sequences were obtained from blood. This clonotype was obtained from a woman younger than 45 in good health. The chain uses TRBV20-1 and TRBJ2-5, with 8 bases that match TRBD2. The CDR3 DNA sequence: TGCAGTGCTGTTCCCGCTGCGGGAGGTGGCAATGAGCAGTACTTC. It is translated as CSAVPAAGGGNEQYF.